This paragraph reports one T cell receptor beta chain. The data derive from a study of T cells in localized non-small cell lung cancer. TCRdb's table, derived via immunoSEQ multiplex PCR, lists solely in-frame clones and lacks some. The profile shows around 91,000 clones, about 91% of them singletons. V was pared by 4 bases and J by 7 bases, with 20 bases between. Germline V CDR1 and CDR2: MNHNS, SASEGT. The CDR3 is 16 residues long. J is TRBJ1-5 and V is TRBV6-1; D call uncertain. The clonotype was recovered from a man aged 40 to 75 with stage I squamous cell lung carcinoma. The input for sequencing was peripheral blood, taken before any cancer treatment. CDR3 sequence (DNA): TGTGCCAGCAGTGCCCCAAGGACGGGGTTCGGGCAGCCCCAGCATTTT. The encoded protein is CASSAPRTGFGQPQHF.